The TCR beta chain under discussion was sequenced for a study of blood T cells in healthy people across ages. The study's findings and limits: Diversity of TCR beta correlated strongly with naive T cell percentage. Age advanced and TCR beta diversity per million T cells fell, roughly linearly.

The CDR3 sequence is 14 residues long. Per germline, CDR1 DFQATT and CDR2 SNEGSKA (reference sequence). The J segment lost 5 bases and the V segment lost 6 bases, leaving 5 bases of the junction unmatched. A sample-barcoded 5' primer and a J-beta primer mix were used in a second PCR of roughly 6 to 11 cycles. Tagging of each cDNA molecule was performed by a template-switch adaptor with 12 random nucleotides. A single record per CDR3 protein comes from TCRdb applying MiXCR to the 5' RACE reads. The top ten clones hold roughly 28% of a sample with almost 300,000 distinct CDR3 sequences, 25% to 30% of them seen once. Details on this clonotype: Antigen specificity is unknown.

This TCR came from a woman aged 70 to 79 in good health. The sequenced material came from blood. The rearrangement links TRBV20-1 to TRBJ2-1; 12 nucleotides align to TRBD2. CDR3 bases: TGCAGTGCCTTGACTAGCGGGAGAGACAATGAGCAGTTCTTC. The encoded protein is CSALTSGRDNEQFF.